Listed here are 30 T cell receptor beta chains from one sample, sequenced in a study of T cell responses to AZD1222 COVID-19 vaccine. Assay used: immunoSEQ multiplex PCR; TCRdb lists only in-frame clones, some missing. This sample has about 130,000 clones, with about 86% found just once. Specimen: peripheral blood, collected on day 0 of AZD1222 vaccination. Receptors were obtained from an adult in good health.

Regarding this clone: One junction end disagrees with the germline gene, perhaps due to a read error. The chain is built from TRBV2 and TRBJ1-4; D call uncertain. The CDR3 consists of 13 residues. CDR1 SNHLY and CDR2 FYNNEI come from the germline V gene. Here the CDR3 reads CASSEEIAINFWF. The CDR3 coding sequence is TGTGCCAGCAGTGAAGAGATTGCGATCAATTTCTGGTTT. Supplemented by reference TRBV2 and TRBJ1-4, the full variable domain reads EPEVTQTPSHQVTQMGQEVILRCVPISNHLYFYWYRQILGQKVEFLVSFYNNEISEKSEIFDDQFSVERPDGSNFTLKIRSTKLEDSAMYFCASSEEIAINFWFGSGTQLSVL.

V and J are TRBV7-2 and TRBJ1-4; 8 bases align to TRBD1. Germline CDR1 and CDR2: SGHTA and FQGNSA. CDR3 length: 14 amino acids. The V gene end was trimmed by 6 bases and the J gene end by 8 bases; junction bases not matched to a gene: 8. The CDR3 spells CASSYRGAREKLFF. The CDR3 DNA reads as TGTGCCAGCAGTTACAGGGGGGCCCGGGAAAAACTGTTTTTT.

The chain carries TRBV29-1 and TRBJ1-2; D gene unclear. Germline values: CDR1 SQVTM, CDR2 ANQGSEA. Between the trimmed V and J ends, which lost 7 bases and 9 bases, there was a span of 18 bases. The CDR3 loop spans 12 amino acids. The CDR3, as DNA: TGCAGCGGTCGGGGATCTAGCTTTCGCTACACCTTC. This sequence encodes CSGRGSSFRYTF.

The rearrangement links TRBV27 to TRBJ1-1, with 11 bases identical to TRBD1. V was clipped by 6 bases and J by 1 base; unmatched bases: 4. The germline V gene has CDR1 MNHEY and CDR2 SMNVEV (reference sequence). The CDR3 sequence is 15 residues long. CDR3 bases: TGTGCCAGCAGGCTAGGGACAGGGGGGAACACTGAAGCTTTCTTT. Translating it yields CASRLGTGGNTEAFF.

The J gene is TRBJ2-2, the V gene TRBV24-1; 7 bases agree with TRBD1. V shed 6 bases, J shed 9 bases, and the junction held 6 bases outside the gene matches. The CDR3 has 13 amino acids. Germline CDR1 KGHDR, CDR2 SFDVKD. CDR3 in DNA: TGTGCCACCAGTACCCGGGACAGATGGGAGCTGTTTTTT. Its translation is CATSTRDRWELFF.

CDR3 sequence: CAISDAKPDLQETQYF. For the CDR3, the DNA is TGTGCCATCAGTGATGCCAAACCCGACCTTCAAGAGACCCAGTACTTC. This chain connects TRBV10-3 to TRBJ2-5; no clear D gene. Deletions cut 3 bases from V and 2 bases from J, with 16 bases between. Germline CDR1 and CDR2: ENHRY and SYGVKD. CDR3 length: 16 residues.

This clone showed up just once. V usage is TRBV7-3 and J usage is TRBJ1-1, with D perhaps TRBD1 (6 bases). Per the germline V gene, CDR1 is SGHTA and CDR2 is FQGTGA. The CDR3 spans 15 residues. The ends were cut back, 4 bases at V and 4 bases at J, with 16 bases in the middle. DNA of the CDR3: TGTGCCAGCAGCTCACATGCGGGGGCGGGCACTGAAGCTTTCTTT. It yields the protein CASSSHAGAGTEAFF.

This chain uses TRBV12-5 with TRBJ2-5; TRBD2 might be the D (6 bases). CDR1 is LGHNT and CDR2 is FRNRAP in the germline V gene. V shed 5 bases and J shed 6 bases, with 13 bases lying between them. CDR3 length equals 13 residues. In nucleotides, the CDR3 is TGTGCTAGTGGTCCTGGGACTGGTCAGACCCAGTACTTC. Its protein is CASGPGTGQTQYF.

This rearrangement joins TRBV5-1 to TRBJ2-7; 9 nucleotides align to TRBD1. Germline CDR1 is SGHRS and CDR2 is YFSETQ. The CDR3 consists of 15 residues. V lost 0 bases to trimming and J lost 3 bases; unmatched junction nucleotides: 4. The CDR3 here is CASSLAGTGIYEQYF. In nucleotides, the CDR3 is TGCGCCAGCAGCTTGGCCGGGACAGGGATCTACGAGCAGTACTTC.

V usage is TRBV27 and J usage is TRBJ2-1; maybe TRBD1 (5 bases). Germline V gene sequence: CDR1 MNHEY, CDR2 SMNVEV (reference sequence). Trimming removed 4 bases at V and 1 base at J, with 17 bases between. This CDR3 has 17 amino acids. This CDR3 reads CASSSPYRQGSYNEQFF. DNA for the CDR3: TGTGCCAGCAGTTCCCCTTATCGTCAGGGTTCCTACAATGAGCAGTTCTTC.

Written as DNA, the CDR3 is TGTGCCAGCAGTGAGCAGGGGTTGCTTGAGCAGTTCTTC. The encoded protein is CASSEQGLLEQFF. The J gene is TRBJ2-1, the V gene TRBV6-1; D is perhaps TRBD1 (6 bases). Trimming left V 3 bases short and J 9 bases short, with 12 bases between. Germline V lookup: CDR1 MNHNS, CDR2 SASEGT. The length of the CDR3 is 13 residues.

The chain combines TRBV27 with TRBJ1-2; D is ambiguous. The germline V gene has CDR1 MNHEY and CDR2 SMNVEV (reference sequence). The CDR3 length is 14 residues. The V end was cut by 6 bases, the J end by 3 bases, with 14 bases between. CDR3 bases: TGTGCCAGCAGGTTCTCTGGCGGCTACTATGGCTACACCTTC. Its protein product is CASRFSGGYYGYTF.

This chain connects TRBV6-5 to TRBJ1-2; D gene uncertain. With 4 bases removed from V and 3 bases from J, the gap between germline ends came to 12 bases. The CDR3 runs to 14 residues. Looked up from germline, CDR1 is MNHEY and CDR2 is SVGAGI. The CDR3 DNA follows: TGTGCCAGCAGTTCGCGAGGCACAGACTATGGCTACACCTTC. The encoded protein is CASSSRGTDYGYTF.

The chain links TRBV6-1 to TRBJ1-1; D is unresolved. The V end was cut by 4 bases, the J end by 1 base, with 7 bases between. The germline V gene encodes CDR1 MNHNS and CDR2 SASEGT. This CDR3 comprises 13 residues. The CDR3 is CASSVQSNTEAFF. For the CDR3, the DNA is TGTGCCAGCAGTGTACAGTCGAACACTGAAGCTTTCTTT.

This chain joins TRBV4-1 and TRBJ2-7; D unresolved. CDR3 length equals 17 residues. Trimming cost V 3 bases and J 2 bases, with 20 bases left between them. Germline V gene sequence: CDR1 MGHRA, CDR2 YSYEKL. The chain's CDR3 is CASSHPLSPVATYEQYF. Written as DNA, the CDR3 is TGCGCCAGCAGCCATCCCCTATCTCCGGTTGCCACCTACGAGCAGTACTTC.

This chain joins TRBV3-1 (or the pseudogene TRBV3-2) and TRBJ1-2, with D maybe TRBD1 (5 bases). Germline-derived CDR1 and CDR2 are LGHDT and YNNKEL (reference sequence). V gave up 2 bases and J gave up 4 bases, with 11 bases separating them. This CDR3 has 14 residues. As DNA, the CDR3 is TGTGCCAGCAGCCAAACCACAGGAATCTATGGCTACACCTTC. It is translated as CASSQTTGIYGYTF.

The chain employs TRBV30 and TRBJ1-4, with a possible D match to TRBD1 (5 bases). V lost 0 bases to trimming and J lost 0 bases, with 5 bases between them. Germline-derived CDR1 and CDR2 are GTSNPN and SVGIG (reference sequence). The CDR3 runs to 14 residues. In DNA form, the CDR3 reads TGTGCCTGGAGTGTGGGGGCAACTAATGAAAAACTGTTTTTT. It encodes CAWSVGATNEKLFF. Full variable domain (remainder filled in from reference TRBV30 and TRBJ1-4): SQTIHQWPATLVQPVGSPLSLECTVEGTSNPNLYWYRQAAGRGLQLLFYSVGIGQISSEVPQNLSASRPQDRQFILSSKKLLLSDSGFYLCAWSVGATNEKLFFGSGTQLSVL.

The count of this clone is one. This rearrangement joins TRBV7-8 to TRBJ2-2; the D is unclear. Looked up from germline, CDR1 is SGHVS and CDR2 is FQNEAQ. CDR3 length: 14 amino acids. Trimming pared 3 bases from V and 1 base from J, leaving 6 bases between. The CDR3 DNA sequence: TGTGCCAGCAGCTTTTCACAGAACACCGGGGAGCTGTTTTTT. Translation: CASSFSQNTGELFF.

The rearrangement uses TRBV29-1 and TRBJ2-5; TRBD1 or TRBD2 may be the D gene (5 bases each). The germline V gene encodes CDR1 SQVTM and CDR2 ANQGSEA. This CDR3 region has 15 residues. Trimming removed 4 bases at V and 1 base at J, with 16 bases between. Here the CDR3 DNA reads TGCAGCGTTGCCGGTCAAGGGACGGTCCAAGAGACCCAGTACTTC. Its translation: CSVAGQGTVQETQYF.

J is TRBJ2-7 and V is TRBV29-1; tentative D call: TRBD1 (5 bases). V was cut by 2 bases and J by 1 base, with 9 bases left in between. Germline V gene sequence: CDR1 SQVTM, CDR2 ANQGSEA. The CDR3 loop spans 13 amino acids. The CDR3 sequence is CSVELDRSYEQYF. In nucleotides, the CDR3 is TGCAGCGTTGAACTTGACAGATCCTACGAGCAGTACTTC.

This clone came up a few times. This same CDR3 is encoded by further DNA sequences in the sample. DNA for the CDR3: TGTGCCAGTAGTATAGGGGTTGGGCAGCCCCAGCATTTT. Translated: CASSIGVGQPQHF. This chain joins TRBV19 and TRBJ1-5, with D unresolved. Germline CDR1 LNHDA, CDR2 SQIVND (reference sequence). This CDR3 is 13 amino acids long. The V gene lost 1 base and the J gene lost 7 bases, with 8 bases spanning the gap.

This rearrangement joins TRBV5-6 to TRBJ1-2; the match to TRBD1 covers 11 bases. The CDR3 runs 14 residues. Germline V gives CDR1 SGHDT, CDR2 YYEEEE. The junction had 4 bases not matched to a gene; V was cut back by 2 bases and J by 7 bases. In nucleotides, the CDR3 is TGTGCCAGCAGCTTTCCGGACAGGGGGCTTGGCTACACCTTC. It encodes CASSFPDRGLGYTF.

V usage is TRBV30 and J usage is TRBJ2-5; D is uncertain. CDR1 and CDR2 from the germline V gene are GTSNPN and SVGIG (reference sequence). Trimming removed 7 bases at V and 5 bases at J, with 14 bases between. CDR3 length: 12 residues. The CDR3 nucleotides read TGTGCCTCCCGGACGGCGGTGGAGACCCAGTACTTC. This translates into CASRTAVETQYF. Based on the CDR3 plus reference TRBV30 and TRBJ2-5, the full variable domain is SQTIHQWPATLVQPVGSPLSLECTVEGTSNPNLYWYRQAAGRGLQLLFYSVGIGQISSEVPQNLSASRPQDRQFILSSKKLLLSDSGFYLCASRTAVETQYFGPGTRLLVL.

The rearrangement uses TRBV30 and TRBJ2-1, with D uncertain. The CDR3 is made up of 12 amino acids. In germline, CDR1 is GTSNPN, CDR2 SVGIG (reference sequence). V was shortened by 2 bases and J by 5 bases, with 7 bases between the two germline ends. The CDR3 spells CAWSRGDNEQFF. The CDR3 coding sequence is TGTGCCTGGAGTCGTGGAGACAATGAGCAGTTCTTC.

The chain carries TRBV27 and TRBJ2-3; TRBD2 aligns across 15 bases. With V trimmed by 4 bases and J by 5 bases, 13 bases remained unmatched. The germline CDR1 and CDR2 sequences are MNHEY and SMNVEV (reference sequence). CDR3 length: 19 residues. The CDR3 DNA is TGTGCCAGCAGTTGGGTTGGCGGACTAGCGGGGGGGCCCGAAGATACGCAGTATTTT. Its protein is CASSWVGGLAGGPEDTQYF.

This chain joins TRBV10-2 and TRBJ1-1; no clear D. The CDR3 has 14 residues. Germline CDR1 and CDR2: WSHSY and SAAADI. Trimming cost V 7 bases and J 2 bases, with 14 bases left between them. Here the CDR3 reads CASTQTGSNTEAFF. The DNA of the CDR3 is TGCGCCAGCACCCAGACGGGGAGTAACACTGAAGCTTTCTTT.

This sequence joins TRBV2 and TRBJ2-7, with TRBD2 identical over 9 bases. Germline-derived CDR1 and CDR2 are SNHLY and FYNNEI. This CDR3 is 16 amino acids long. V gave up 3 bases and J gave up 1 base; unmatched junction bases: 7. Here the CDR3 reads CASSEGLAGFSYEQYF. In DNA form, the CDR3 reads TGTGCCAGCAGTGAGGGTCTAGCGGGGTTTTCCTACGAGCAGTACTTC.

The V and J genes are TRBV5-6 and TRBJ2-1, with D perhaps matching TRBD2 (6 bases). Germline CDR1 reads SGHDT; CDR2 reads YYEEEE. The length of the CDR3 is 15 residues. Trimming cost V 2 bases and J 2 bases, with 11 bases left between them. Here the CDR3 DNA reads TGTGCCAGCAGCTTAGGAACTAGCCCCTACAATGAGCAGTTCTTC. Encoded protein: CASSLGTSPYNEQFF.

This clone was seen only once. The chain is built from TRBV9 and TRBJ1-5; 9 nucleotides align to TRBD1. J lost 7 bases, V lost 3 bases, and 8 bases had no gene match. The CDR3 has 15 residues. CDR1 SGDLS and CDR2 YYNGEE come from the germline V gene. This CDR3 is CASSASDRGEQPQHF. Here the CDR3 DNA reads TGTGCCAGCAGCGCCTCGGACAGGGGAGAGCAGCCCCAGCATTTT.

The chain is built from TRBV12-3 or TRBV12-4 and TRBJ2-7; unclear D gene. V was clipped by 3 bases and J by 0 bases, with 0 bases between them. The CDR3 has 11 amino acids. In DNA form, the CDR3 reads TGTGCCAGCAGTTTCTCCTACGAGCAGTACTTC. Translated, it gives CASSFSYEQYF.